Listed below are T cell receptor beta chains from one sample, sequenced in a study of blood T cell repertoires in COVID-19. Sequenced by immunoSEQ multiplex PCR; TCRdb stores in-frame clones only, minus some. Here the sample spans 190,000 or so clones, around 86% being singletons. Sequencing was done on a sample of peripheral blood. All receptors derive from a woman younger than 45 with active or convalescent COVID-19. The CDR3 runs from the conserved cysteine through the conserved F or W. The D gene is left open where the match is weak. Size values are once, few and many counts, or a class for expanded clones, and some rows have none.

J gene: TRBJ2-1
V gene: TRBV5-8
D gene: NA
clone size: NA
CDR3 protein: CASSLFGNPVGYNEQFF
CDR3 DNA: TGTGCCAGCAGCTTGTTCGGGAACCCAGTAGGGTACAATGAGCAGTTCTTC

J gene: TRBJ2-1
V gene: TRBV27
D gene: NA
clone size: NA
CDR3 protein: CASSLITSSGEQFF
CDR3 DNA: TGTGCCAGCAGTTTGATCACTAGCTCGGGGGAGCAGTTCTTC

J gene: TRBJ1-1
V gene: TRBV19
D gene: TRBD1
clone size: NA
CDR3 protein: CASSPGTGAFAFF
CDR3 DNA: TGTGCCAGTAGTCCAGGGACAGGGGCATTCGCTTTCTTT

J gene: TRBJ2-2
V gene: TRBV7-9
D gene: NA
clone size: NA
CDR3 protein: CASRAPGTIILTGELFF
CDR3 DNA: TGTGCCAGCAGGGCACCCGGGACAATCATCCTTACCGGGGAGCTGTTTTTT

J gene: TRBJ1-1
V gene: TRBV6-2/TRBV6-3
D gene: TRBD1
clone size: NA
CDR3 protein: CASSAPGQANTEAFF
CDR3 DNA: TGTGCCAGCAGCGCCCCTGGACAGGCGAACACTGAAGCTTTCTTT

J gene: TRBJ2-1
V gene: TRBV19
D gene: TRBD1
clone size: NA
CDR3 protein: CASSIAGGQGANEQFF
CDR3 DNA: TGTGCCAGTAGTATAGCGGGGGGACAGGGGGCGAATGAGCAGTTCTTC

J gene: TRBJ2-7
V gene: TRBV6-5
D gene: TRBD1
clone size: NA
CDR3 protein: CASSYSGQGSEQYF
CDR3 DNA: TGTGCCAGCAGTTACTCGGGACAGGGTTCCGAGCAGTACTTC

J gene: TRBJ1-6
V gene: TRBV2
D gene: NA
clone size: NA
CDR3 protein: CASDRQVNNSPLHF
CDR3 DNA: TGTGCCAGCGATAGACAGGTCAATAATTCACCCCTCCACTTT

J gene: TRBJ2-5
V gene: TRBV4-1
D gene: NA
clone size: NA
CDR3 protein: CASSQVGWGETQYF
CDR3 DNA: TGCGCCAGCAGCCAAGTTGGGTGGGGCGAGACCCAGTACTTC

J gene: TRBJ2-5
V gene: TRBV11-3
D gene: NA
clone size: NA
CDR3 protein: CASSQSGAWGETQYF
CDR3 DNA: TGTGCCAGCAGCCAATCAGGGGCTTGGGGAGAGACCCAGTACTTC

J gene: TRBJ2-1
V gene: TRBV29-1
D gene: TRBD1
clone size: NA
CDR3 protein: CSVPGQGALNEQFF
CDR3 DNA: TGCAGCGTCCCGGGACAGGGGGCATTAAATGAGCAGTTCTTC

J gene: TRBJ1-1
V gene: TRBV18
D gene: NA
clone size: NA
CDR3 protein: CASSSTGNPMNTEAFF
CDR3 DNA: TGTGCCAGCTCTTCAACGGGTAACCCTATGAACACTGAAGCTTTCTTT

J gene: TRBJ2-6
V gene: TRBV5-1
D gene: NA
clone size: NA
CDR3 protein: CASSFLTSSGANVLTF
CDR3 DNA: TGCGCCAGCAGCTTCCTAACTAGCTCTGGGGCCAACGTCCTGACTTTC

J gene: TRBJ1-1
V gene: TRBV7-7
D gene: NA
clone size: few
CDR3 protein: CASSLGMNTEAFF
CDR3 DNA: TGTGCTAGCAGCCTCGGGATGAACACTGAAGCTTTCTTT

J gene: TRBJ1-3
V gene: TRBV4-1
D gene: NA
clone size: NA
CDR3 protein: CASSQLVGHSGNTIYF
CDR3 DNA: TGCGCCAGCAGCCAACTGGTTGGCCACTCTGGAAACACCATATATTTT

J gene: TRBJ2-7
V gene: TRBV19
D gene: TRBD2
clone size: NA
CDR3 protein: CASSINPAGGIYEQYF
CDR3 DNA: TGTGCCAGTAGTATAAACCCGGCGGGAGGAATCTACGAGCAGTACTTC

J gene: TRBJ1-2
V gene: TRBV5-1
D gene: NA
clone size: once
CDR3 protein: CASSQPGLNYGYTF
CDR3 DNA: TGCGCCAGCAGCCAACCGGGACTTAACTATGGCTACACCTTC

J gene: TRBJ2-7
V gene: TRBV28
D gene: TRBD2
clone size: NA
CDR3 protein: CASSSSPGLVGEQYF
CDR3 DNA: TGTGCCAGCAGTAGCTCACCAGGACTAGTCGGCGAGCAGTACTTC

J gene: TRBJ1-4
V gene: TRBV3-1/TRBV3-2
D gene: NA
clone size: NA
CDR3 protein: CASSFRGRGNEKLFF
CDR3 DNA: TGTGCCAGCAGTTTCCGTGGCAGGGGAAATGAAAAACTGTTTTTT

J gene: TRBJ1-3
V gene: TRBV30
D gene: NA
clone size: NA
CDR3 protein: CASSITGGNTIYF
CDR3 DNA: TGTGCCTCCTCAATAACGGGGGGAAACACCATATATTTT

J gene: TRBJ1-2
V gene: TRBV29-1
D gene: TRBD1
clone size: few
CDR3 protein: CSVPDRAYYGYTF
CDR3 DNA: TGCAGCGTCCCCGACAGGGCTTACTATGGCTACACCTTC

J gene: TRBJ1-2
V gene: TRBV5-6
D gene: NA
clone size: NA
CDR3 protein: CASSSLSLYGYTF
CDR3 DNA: TGTGCCAGCAGCTCACTCTCTCTATATGGCTACACCTTC

J gene: TRBJ2-3
V gene: TRBV24-1
D gene: TRBD2
clone size: NA
CDR3 protein: CATSDFASGRLRDTQYF
CDR3 DNA: TGTGCCACCAGTGATTTCGCTAGCGGGAGGCTCAGAGATACGCAGTATTTT

J gene: TRBJ2-5
V gene: TRBV15
D gene: TRBD1
clone size: once
CDR3 protein: CATSRPQGAQVRQETQYF
CDR3 DNA: TGTGCCACCAGCAGACCACAGGGGGCGCAGGTTCGGCAAGAGACCCAGTACTTC

J gene: TRBJ2-6
V gene: TRBV18
D gene: NA
clone size: once
CDR3 protein: CASSPGLPGPNVLTF
CDR3 DNA: TGTGCCAGCTCACCGGGGCTCCCTGGGCCCAACGTCCTGACTTTC

J gene: TRBJ1-2
V gene: TRBV6-5
D gene: NA
clone size: NA
CDR3 protein: CASSYGPSGASYGYTF
CDR3 DNA: TGTGCCAGCAGTTACGGACCTAGCGGGGCAAGCTATGGCTACACCTTC

J gene: TRBJ1-1
V gene: TRBV7-8
D gene: NA
clone size: NA
CDR3 protein: CASSLASRDTGTEAFF
CDR3 DNA: TGTGCCAGCAGCTTAGCTTCGCGGGATACGGGCACTGAAGCTTTCTTT

J gene: TRBJ2-5
V gene: TRBV20-1
D gene: NA
clone size: NA
CDR3 protein: CSARAQETQYF
CDR3 DNA: TGCAGTGCTAGGGCCCAAGAGACCCAGTACTTC

J gene: TRBJ2-7
V gene: TRBV30
D gene: TRBD1
clone size: NA
CDR3 protein: CAWDRGHSYEQYF
CDR3 DNA: TGTGCCTGGGACAGGGGGCACTCCTACGAGCAGTACTTC

J gene: TRBJ2-1
V gene: TRBV28
D gene: TRBD1
clone size: NA
CDR3 protein: CASSLSQGTGNEQFF
CDR3 DNA: TGTGCCAGCAGTTTGTCGCAGGGGACAGGTAATGAGCAGTTCTTC

J gene: TRBJ1-4
V gene: TRBV29-1
D gene: NA
clone size: NA
CDR3 protein: CSAGGNSNEKLFF
CDR3 DNA: TGCAGCGCTGGGGGCAATTCTAATGAAAAACTGTTTTTT

J gene: TRBJ2-7
V gene: TRBV5-4
D gene: NA
clone size: NA
CDR3 protein: CASGSGLNYEQYF
CDR3 DNA: TGTGCCAGCGGATCGGGACTTAACTACGAGCAGTACTTC

J gene: TRBJ2-2
V gene: TRBV5-1
D gene: TRBD2
clone size: NA
CDR3 protein: CASSPEPSGDTGELFF
CDR3 DNA: TGCGCCAGCAGCCCAGAGCCCAGCGGGGACACCGGGGAGCTGTTTTTT

J gene: TRBJ1-2
V gene: TRBV2
D gene: TRBD1
clone size: NA
CDR3 protein: CARAEDRAGFNYGYTF
CDR3 DNA: TGTGCCCGCGCTGAGGACAGGGCAGGCTTTAACTATGGCTACACCTTC

J gene: TRBJ2-2
V gene: TRBV7-6
D gene: NA
clone size: once
CDR3 protein: CASSPNTGELFF
CDR3 DNA: TGTGCCAGCAGCCCTAACACCGGGGAGCTGTTTTTT

J gene: TRBJ1-1
V gene: TRBV5-1
D gene: TRBD1
clone size: NA
CDR3 protein: CASSSNFRTGNTEAFF
CDR3 DNA: TGCGCCAGCAGTTCAAATTTTAGGACAGGGAACACTGAAGCTTTCTTT

J gene: TRBJ1-2
V gene: TRBV27
D gene: NA
clone size: NA
CDR3 protein: CASSSTGYSYGYTF
CDR3 DNA: TGTGCCAGCAGTTCAACAGGGTATTCCTATGGCTACACCTTC

J gene: TRBJ1-1
V gene: TRBV18
D gene: NA
clone size: NA
CDR3 protein: CASSPWGNQNTEAFF
CDR3 DNA: TGTGCCAGCTCACCATGGGGCAACCAAAACACTGAAGCTTTCTTT

J gene: TRBJ2-7
V gene: TRBV5-6
D gene: TRBD1
clone size: NA
CDR3 protein: CASSLDRGHEQYF
CDR3 DNA: TGTGCCAGCAGCTTGGATAGGGGGCACGAGCAGTACTTC

J gene: TRBJ2-7
V gene: TRBV4-2
D gene: NA
clone size: NA
CDR3 protein: CASSQVNEGYEQYF
CDR3 DNA: TGTGCCAGCAGCCAAGTAAATGAGGGTTACGAGCAGTACTTC

J gene: TRBJ1-1
V gene: TRBV2
D gene: NA
clone size: NA
CDR3 protein: CASTPAGFGTEAFF
CDR3 DNA: TGTGCCAGCACCCCCGCAGGGTTCGGTACTGAAGCTTTCTTT

J gene: TRBJ1-1
V gene: TRBV2
D gene: NA
clone size: NA
CDR3 protein: CASREDRRRNTEAFF
CDR3 DNA: TGTGCCAGCAGAGAGGACAGACGACGAAACACTGAAGCTTTCTTT

J gene: TRBJ2-5
V gene: TRBV24-1
D gene: TRBD1
clone size: NA
CDR3 protein: CATGPRDSQETQYF
CDR3 DNA: TGTGCCACCGGGCCTAGGGACAGCCAAGAGACCCAGTACTTC

J gene: TRBJ1-6
V gene: TRBV27
D gene: NA
clone size: NA
CDR3 protein: CASSLLQGSSPLHF
CDR3 DNA: TGTGCCAGCAGCCTTTTACAGGGTTCTTCACCCCTCCACTTT

J gene: TRBJ1-1
V gene: TRBV18
D gene: NA
clone size: NA
CDR3 protein: CASSPDRYEAFF
CDR3 DNA: TGTGCCAGCTCACCCGACAGATATGAAGCTTTCTTT

J gene: TRBJ1-1
V gene: TRBV28
D gene: NA
clone size: once
CDR3 protein: CASSSYAKGQNTEAFF
CDR3 DNA: TGTGCCAGCAGTTCCTACGCGAAGGGGCAAAACACTGAAGCTTTCTTT

J gene: TRBJ2-6
V gene: TRBV2
D gene: NA
clone size: NA
CDR3 protein: CASSEQGSGANVLTF
CDR3 DNA: TGTGCCAGCAGTGAACAGGGCTCTGGGGCCAACGTCCTGACTTTC

J gene: TRBJ1-2
V gene: TRBV25-1
D gene: NA
clone size: NA
CDR3 protein: CASSAGLGFDGYTF
CDR3 DNA: TGTGCCAGCAGTGCAGGACTGGGATTCGATGGCTACACCTTC

J gene: TRBJ2-1
V gene: TRBV5-4
D gene: TRBD2
clone size: NA
CDR3 protein: CAAYRGGKLFF
CDR3 DNA: TGTGCCGCTTACCGCGGGGGGAAGCTGTTCTTC

J gene: TRBJ1-6
V gene: TRBV18
D gene: TRBD1
clone size: NA
CDR3 protein: CASSPKDRGNSPLHF
CDR3 DNA: TGTGCCAGCTCACCTAAGGACAGGGGGAATTCACCCCTCCACTTT

J gene: TRBJ1-3
V gene: TRBV5-6
D gene: NA
clone size: NA
CDR3 protein: CASSLISGRVDGNTIYF
CDR3 DNA: TGTGCCAGCAGCTTGATCTCTGGCAGGGTGGATGGAAACACCATATATTTT

J gene: TRBJ2-7
V gene: TRBV27
D gene: NA
clone size: NA
CDR3 protein: CASSRYPYEQYF
CDR3 DNA: TGTGCCAGCAGCCGGTACCCCTACGAGCAGTACTTC

J gene: TRBJ1-5
V gene: TRBV24-1
D gene: NA
clone size: NA
CDR3 protein: CATSDPGDSNQPQHF
CDR3 DNA: TGTGCCACCAGTGACCCAGGGGATAGCAATCAGCCCCAGCATTTT

J gene: TRBJ1-1
V gene: TRBV5-1
D gene: TRBD1
clone size: NA
CDR3 protein: CASSGQVGTEAFF
CDR3 DNA: TGCGCCAGCAGCGGACAGGTTGGCACTGAAGCTTTCTTT

J gene: TRBJ1-2
V gene: TRBV3-1/TRBV3-2
D gene: TRBD1
clone size: once
CDR3 protein: CASSQIQGDGYTF
CDR3 DNA: TGTGCCAGCAGCCAAATACAGGGGGACGGCTACACCTTC